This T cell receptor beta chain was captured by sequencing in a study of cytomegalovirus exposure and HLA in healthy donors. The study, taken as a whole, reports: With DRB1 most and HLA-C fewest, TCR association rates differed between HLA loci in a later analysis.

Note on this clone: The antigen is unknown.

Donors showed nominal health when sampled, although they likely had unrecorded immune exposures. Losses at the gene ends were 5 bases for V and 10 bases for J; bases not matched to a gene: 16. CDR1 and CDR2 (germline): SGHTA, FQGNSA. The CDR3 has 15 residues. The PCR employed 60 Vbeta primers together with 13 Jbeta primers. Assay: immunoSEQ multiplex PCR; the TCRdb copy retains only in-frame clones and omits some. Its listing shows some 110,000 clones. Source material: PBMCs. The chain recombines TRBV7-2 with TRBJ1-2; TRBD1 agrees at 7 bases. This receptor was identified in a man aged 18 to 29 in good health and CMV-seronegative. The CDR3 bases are TGTGCCAGCAGCACCAATCCACCGGGACAGCACTTCTACACCTTC. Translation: CASSTNPPGQHFYTF.